This paragraph reports one T cell receptor beta chain. There is no known antigen for this receptor. No much larger clone exists at a distance of one base, and base qualities are not known. This entry is derived from a study of cytomegalovirus exposure and HLA in healthy donors (dated by TCRdb to the late 2010s). At the level of the whole study: A later analysis indicated that the 95 to 150 validation repertoires were generated on the platform also employed for the 670 or so repertoires of the first cohort. The study was designed to test whether signatures of past pathogen exposure could be identified by cataloging public T cell receptors. In addition to the first cohort of hundreds of subjects, a separate validation cohort of approximately 120 different subjects was used. High-throughput TCR immunosequencing, statistical association of individual TCRs with disease status, and machine learning were combined to predict cytomegalovirus infection status.

Study-wide findings and limitations: Most TCR sequences were observed very rarely across donors, whereas some public TCRs were present in many individuals. Of the cluster scores, roughly 95% were above 0 in a later analysis, which found that TCRs clustered in the first cohort also tended to co-occur in the 120 validation repertoires. The classifier was reported to diagnose cytomegalovirus status with high specificity and sensitivity in both the original cohort and the validation cohort. The authors suggested that the approach could potentially be extended to other disease states and immunological phenotypes. The study gave a list of under 200 TCR beta chains associated with cytomegalovirus. All 130 or so repertoires were used to score co-occurrence in the validation cohort in a later analysis, because that analysis had no HLA typing for the cohort. Three of the identified cytomegalovirus-associated TCR beta chains were confirmed in vitro to be specific for cytomegalovirus antigens.

Separate from the approximately 670-subject first cohort, the validation cohort of over 90 subjects was the group to which the donors belonged. Libraries were constructed by the immunoSEQ multiplex PCR assay. As for the authors' bioinformatics: A statistical classification framework was built for diagnosing cytomegalovirus status from the catalog of TCR beta chain sequences. As stored in TCRdb, this immuneACCESS dataset retains in-frame rearrangements with V and J assigned. A fraction of the clones does not appear; measured against another copy, unresolved V genes explain less than half of the discrepancy, and the remainder lacks a known reason. V, J and clone size reflect that table, while D and trimming were determined from the DNA. The sample includes 100,000 to 150,000 clones, with about 87% observed a single time. The ten largest clones represent more than 1.5% of the sample. The sample was PBMCs. The sequence derives from a young man in good health and CMV-seronegative.

The nucleotide sequence is TGTGCCAGCAGTCCGTCCGGACAGGGTTACAATGAGCAGTTCTTC. Its translation is CASSPSGQGYNEQFF. The chain was built from TRBV6-5 and TRBJ2-1; 8 junctional bases match TRBD1. The germline V gene encodes CDR1 MNHEY and CDR2 SVGAGI. After removal of 5 bases from V and 4 bases from J, the junction retains 7 bases not matched to a gene. The CDR3 numbers 15 residues from cysteine through phenylalanine. Left in the record is the CDR3 DNA by itself, 45 bases read in frame from the first base.